What follows are 21 T cell receptor beta chains derived from one specimen sequenced in a study of blood T cell repertoires in COVID-19. Here immunoSEQ multiplex PCR was the method, and the copy in TCRdb shows in-frame clones only, minus some. The data contain over 150,000 clones, roughly 71% of them singletons. The sample was peripheral blood. The receptors were sampled from a woman of 80 years or more with acute or convalescent COVID-19.

The table lists this clone with a few counts. The genes are TRBV19 and TRBJ1-1; 8 nucleotides line up with TRBD1. Unmatched junction bases numbered 5, after V lost 3 bases and J lost 5 bases. The germline CDR1 and CDR2 sequences are LNHDA and SQIVND (reference sequence). The CDR3 loop spans 14 amino acids. In DNA form, the CDR3 reads TGTGCCAGTAGTATCCGGACAGGGCGGACTGAAGCTTTCTTT. This translates into CASSIRTGRTEAFF.

V usage is TRBV5-1 and J usage is TRBJ2-7; 13 bases map to TRBD2. The CDR3 is 17 amino acids. J gave up 2 bases and V 4 bases, and 9 bases lay outside the gene matches. CDR1 is SGHRS, CDR2 YFSETQ, per germline. In DNA, the CDR3 is TGCGCCAGCAGCCCAAGCGTGGGACTAGCGGGAACCTACGAGCAGTACTTC. It translates to CASSPSVGLAGTYEQYF.

DNA for the CDR3: TGTGCCAGCTCACCACGGGAGGATCAGCCCCAGCATTTT. Amino acid sequence: CASSPREDQPQHF. This chain links TRBV18 with TRBJ1-5, with D hard to call. Germline CDR1 KGHSH, CDR2 LQKENI. The CDR3 loop spans 13 amino acids. Trimming cost V 1 base and J 5 bases, with 6 bases left between them.

The chain carries TRBV7-9 and TRBJ1-1; the D gene is possibly TRBD1 (5 bases). The V gene's germline CDR1 is SEHNR and CDR2 FQNEAQ (reference sequence). The V end was cut by 8 bases, the J end by 2 bases, with 15 bases between. The CDR3 length is 14 residues. This chain's CDR3 is CASGVGGINTEAFF. Here the CDR3 DNA reads TGTGCCAGCGGGGTGGGGGGGATCAACACTGAAGCTTTCTTT.

The CDR3 reads CASSEGLGGYTF. CDR3 bases: TGTGCCAGCAGTGAGGGGCTCGGTGGCTACACCTTC. This rearrangement joins TRBV2 to TRBJ1-2, with D maybe TRBD1 (5 bases). V gave up 3 bases and J gave up 7 bases, with 9 bases separating them. Per germline, CDR1 SNHLY and CDR2 FYNNEI. The CDR3 is 12 amino acids.

The V call is TRBV5-5, the J call TRBJ1-6; 8 nucleotides align to TRBD1. The germline gives CDR1 SGHKS, CDR2 YYEKEE (reference sequence). The CDR3 is made up of 16 amino acids. Germline trimming cut 3 bases from V and 5 bases from J; bases unmatched to any gene: 7. CDR3 sequence: CASSYPPGQDNSPLHF. The CDR3 DNA is TGTGCCAGCAGCTACCCCCCGGGACAGGATAATTCACCCCTCCACTTT.

In this sample, this clone turned up a few times. This rearrangement joins TRBV10-3 to TRBJ2-3; possibly TRBD1 for D (5 bases). The CDR3 is 14 residues long. CDR1 ENHRY and CDR2 SYGVKD come from the germline V gene. V was pared by 2 bases and J by 8 bases, with 14 bases between. The chain's CDR3 is CAISEAGNFGTQYF. CDR3 in DNA: TGTGCCATCAGTGAGGCAGGGAACTTTGGTACGCAGTATTTT.

The rearrangement uses TRBV27 and TRBJ1-1, with 7 bases lining up with TRBD1. CDR1 and CDR2 (germline): MNHEY, SMNVEV (reference sequence). V trimming: 0 bases; J trimming: 1 base; junction bases outside the gene matches: 2. The CDR3 consists of 15 residues. CDR3 amino acids: CASSLSGQKNTEAFF. In DNA form, the CDR3 reads TGTGCCAGCAGTTTATCGGGACAGAAGAACACTGAAGCTTTCTTT.

This clone was counted once. The CDR3 region is CASSSPGPLGYTF. CDR3 in DNA: TGTGCCAGCAGCTCGCCAGGGCCACTTGGCTACACCTTC. The V and J genes are TRBV7-2 and TRBJ1-2; weak D call: TRBD1 (5 bases). Germline assignment: CDR1 SGHTA and CDR2 FQGNSA. This CDR3 comprises 13 residues. V shed 4 bases and J shed 7 bases, with 13 bases lying between them.

This clone was detected only a few times. The V and J genes are TRBV9 and TRBJ2-2, with 7 positions matching TRBD1. The CDR3 loop spans 18 amino acids. Germline V gene sequence: CDR1 SGDLS, CDR2 YYNGEE. Germline trimming cut 1 base from V and 1 base from J; bases unmatched to any gene: 10. The CDR3 sequence: CASSVRLRQGLNTGELFF. The CDR3 DNA follows: TGTGCCAGCAGCGTACGCCTCAGACAGGGCCTGAACACCGGGGAGCTGTTTTTT.

The chain links TRBV6-2 or TRBV6-3 to TRBJ2-3; D is uncertain. CDR3 length equals 12 residues. V lost 1 base and J 9 bases, leaving 8 bases between the germline ends. The germline gives CDR1 MNHEY, CDR2 SVGEGT. CDR3 amino acids: CASSYFSRTQYF. CDR3 bases: TGTGCCAGCAGTTACTTTTCTAGAACGCAGTATTTT.

The rearrangement links TRBV7-9 to TRBJ2-2, with 7 bases fitting TRBD1. This CDR3 comprises 17 residues. The V segment lost 4 bases and the J segment 6 bases; nucleotides outside the gene matches: 14. Germline CDR1 is SEHNR and CDR2 is FQNEAQ (reference sequence). CDR3 sequence: CASSWKQGSGRAGELFF. The DNA for the CDR3 is TGTGCCAGCAGCTGGAAACAGGGGTCGGGGCGCGCCGGGGAGCTGTTTTTT.

V and J are TRBV7-2 and TRBJ1-5; TRBD1 matches 11 bases. Germline lookup yields CDR1 SGHTA and CDR2 FQGNSA. CDR3 size: 14 residues. The V segment lost 5 bases and the J segment 6 bases; nucleotides outside the gene matches: 3. CDR3 in amino acids: CASSIGTGGQPQHF. The CDR3 region has the DNA TGTGCCAGCAGCATCGGGACAGGGGGTCAGCCCCAGCATTTT.

This clone was detected once. The chain employs TRBV3-1 (or the pseudogene TRBV3-2) and TRBJ1-2; D gene ambiguous. Between the trimmed V and J ends, which lost 6 bases and 6 bases, there was a span of 11 bases. CDR3 length equals 12 residues. Germline V lookup: CDR1 LGHDT, CDR2 YNNKEL (reference sequence). The CDR3 nucleotides read TGTGCCAGCAGTTCTACAGTCCATGGCTACACCTTC. Its translation is CASSSTVHGYTF.

This clone was detected only a few times. The chain uses TRBV16 and TRBJ1-2, with D possibly being TRBD1 (5 bases). The CDR3 runs 16 residues. Germline V gene sequence: CDR1 KGHSY, CDR2 FQNENV. V shed 4 bases and J shed 6 bases, with 21 bases lying between them. CDR3 in amino acids: CASSPSKGQGKDGYTF. For the CDR3, the DNA is TGTGCCAGCAGCCCATCCAAGGGGCAGGGAAAGGATGGCTACACCTTC.

J is TRBJ2-5 and V is TRBV5-4; weak D call: TRBD1 (5 bases). Per germline, CDR1 SGHNT and CDR2 YYREEE (reference sequence). The CDR3 covers 13 residues. Deletions cut 4 bases from V and 3 bases from J, with 10 bases between. CDR3 amino acids: CASSRQGEETQYF. The CDR3 DNA reads TGTGCCAGCAGCCGACAAGGGGAAGAGACCCAGTACTTC.

This chain connects TRBV7-2 to TRBJ2-7; TRBD2 agrees at 7 bases. Per the germline V gene, CDR1 is SGHTA and CDR2 is FQGNSA. CDR3 length: 16 amino acids. The V gene end was trimmed by 1 base and the J gene end by 2 bases; junction bases not matched to a gene: 8. Written as DNA, the CDR3 is TGTGCCAGCAGCTTAGGAGGGTCGAGCGGGACCTACGAGCAGTACTTC. The encoded protein is CASSLGGSSGTYEQYF.

This clone was observed a few times. The chain has TRBV7-6 and TRBJ1-1; 7 bases are shared with TRBD1. This CDR3 is built from 16 residues. The germline gives CDR1 SGHVS, CDR2 FNYEAQ. V dropped 4 bases and J dropped 0; count of bases not matched to a gene: 8. The CDR3 bases are TGTGCCAGCAGCTCTCAGGGGGGACTTATGAACACTGAAGCTTTCTTT. This gives the protein CASSSQGGLMNTEAFF.

V gene TRBV11-2 combines with J gene TRBJ1-4; D is unclear. CDR3 length equals 16 residues. Germline-derived CDR1 and CDR2 are SGHAT and FQNNGV. V lost 4 bases and J 6 bases, leaving 18 bases between the germline ends. The CDR3 loop is CASSSLREEGDEKLFF. CDR3 nucleotides: TGTGCCAGCAGCTCACTCCGCGAGGAGGGCGATGAAAAACTGTTTTTT.

This chain joins TRBV14 and TRBJ1-1; 7 bases are a match to TRBD1. Looked up from germline, CDR1 is SGHDN and CDR2 is FVKESK. The CDR3 runs to 15 residues. V lost 4 bases to trimming and J lost 8 bases; unmatched junction nucleotides: 13. CDR3 amino acids: CASSRGLGQLMEAFF. In nucleotides, the CDR3 is TGTGCCAGCAGCCGCGGATTGGGACAGCTCATGGAAGCTTTCTTT.

CDR3 amino acids: CASSVDGAFPNEQFF. The CDR3, as DNA: TGTGCCAGCAGCGTAGACGGTGCCTTCCCCAATGAGCAGTTCTTC. The chain has TRBV9 and TRBJ2-1; D unclear. The V end was cut by 0 bases, the J end by 6 bases, with 13 bases between. CDR1 is SGDLS, CDR2 YYNGEE, per germline. There are 15 residues in the CDR3.